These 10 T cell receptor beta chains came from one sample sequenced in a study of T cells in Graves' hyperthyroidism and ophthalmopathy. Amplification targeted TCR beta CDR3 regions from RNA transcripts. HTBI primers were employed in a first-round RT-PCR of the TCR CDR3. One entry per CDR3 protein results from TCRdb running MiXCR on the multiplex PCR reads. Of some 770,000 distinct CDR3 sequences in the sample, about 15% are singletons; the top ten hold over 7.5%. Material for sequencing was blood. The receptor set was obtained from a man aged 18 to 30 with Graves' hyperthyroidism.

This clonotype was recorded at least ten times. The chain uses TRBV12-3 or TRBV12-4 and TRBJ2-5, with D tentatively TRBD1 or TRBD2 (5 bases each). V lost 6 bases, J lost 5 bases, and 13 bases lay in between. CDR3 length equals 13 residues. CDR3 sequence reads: CASSPGAGETQYF. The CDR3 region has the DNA TGTGCCAGCAGCCCCGGGGCAGGGGAGACCCAGTACTTC.

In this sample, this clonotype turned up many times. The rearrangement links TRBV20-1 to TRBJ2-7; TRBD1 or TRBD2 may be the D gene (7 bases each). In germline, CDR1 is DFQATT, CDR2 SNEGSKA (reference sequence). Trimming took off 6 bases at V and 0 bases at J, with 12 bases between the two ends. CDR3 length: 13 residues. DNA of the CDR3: TGCAGTGCCGCAGGGGGGGGCTCCTACGAGCAGTACTTC. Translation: CSAAGGGSYEQYF.

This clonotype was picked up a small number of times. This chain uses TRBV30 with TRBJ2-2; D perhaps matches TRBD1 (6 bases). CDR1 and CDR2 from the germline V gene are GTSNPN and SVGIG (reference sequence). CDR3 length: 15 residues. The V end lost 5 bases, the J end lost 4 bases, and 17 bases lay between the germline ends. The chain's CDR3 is CAWEMDSTGTGELFF. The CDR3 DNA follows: TGTGCCTGGGAAATGGACAGCACGGGCACCGGGGAGCTGTTTTTT.

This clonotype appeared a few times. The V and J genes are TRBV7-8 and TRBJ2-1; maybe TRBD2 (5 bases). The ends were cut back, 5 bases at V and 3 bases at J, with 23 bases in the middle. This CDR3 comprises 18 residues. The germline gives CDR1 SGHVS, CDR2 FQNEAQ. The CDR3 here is CASSRVVGRSGDYNEQFF. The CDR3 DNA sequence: TGTGCCAGCAGCCGGGTGGTCGGTCGGAGCGGAGACTACAATGAGCAGTTCTTC.

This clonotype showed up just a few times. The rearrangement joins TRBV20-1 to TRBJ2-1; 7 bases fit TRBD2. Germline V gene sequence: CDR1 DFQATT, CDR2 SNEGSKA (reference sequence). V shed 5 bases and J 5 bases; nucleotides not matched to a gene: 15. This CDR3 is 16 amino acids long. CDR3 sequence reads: CSARWGGDGYNNEQFF. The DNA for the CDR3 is TGCAGTGCTCGATGGGGGGGAGACGGGTACAACAATGAGCAGTTCTTC.

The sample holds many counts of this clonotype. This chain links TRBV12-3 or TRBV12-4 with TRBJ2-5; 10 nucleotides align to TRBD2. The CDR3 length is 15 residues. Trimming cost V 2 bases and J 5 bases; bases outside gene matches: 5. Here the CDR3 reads CASSLLAGVQETQYF. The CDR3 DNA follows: TGTGCCAGCAGTTTACTAGCGGGAGTACAGGAGACCCAGTACTTC.

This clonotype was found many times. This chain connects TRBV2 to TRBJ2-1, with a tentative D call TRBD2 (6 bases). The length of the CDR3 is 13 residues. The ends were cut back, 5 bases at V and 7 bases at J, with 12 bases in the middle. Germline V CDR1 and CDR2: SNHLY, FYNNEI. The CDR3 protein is CASSPLAGNEQFF. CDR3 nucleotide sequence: TGTGCCAGCAGTCCTCTTGCGGGAAATGAGCAGTTCTTC.

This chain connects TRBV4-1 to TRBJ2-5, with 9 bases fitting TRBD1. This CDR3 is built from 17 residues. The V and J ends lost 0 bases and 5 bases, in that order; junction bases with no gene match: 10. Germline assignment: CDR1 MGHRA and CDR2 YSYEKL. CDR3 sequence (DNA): TGCGCCAGCAGCCAAGATCCCGGGACAGGGTTGGGGGAGACCCAGTACTTC. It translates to CASSQDPGTGLGETQYF.

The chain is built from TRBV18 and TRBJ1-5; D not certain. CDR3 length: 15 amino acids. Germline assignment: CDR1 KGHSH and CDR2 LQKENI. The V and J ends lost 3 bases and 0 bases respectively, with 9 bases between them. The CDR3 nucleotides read TGTGCCAGCTCACCGGCAGACTATAGCAATCAGCCCCAGCATTTT. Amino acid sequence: CASSPADYSNQPQHF.

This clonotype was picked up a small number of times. The CDR3 DNA sequence: TGCAGTGCTGCAAGTATTAACTACGAGCAGTACTTC. Translated: CSAASINYEQYF. The chain combines TRBV20-1 with TRBJ2-7; no clear D. V was pared by 5 bases and J by 3 bases, with 11 bases between. CDR3 length equals 12 residues. CDR1 and CDR2 (germline): DFQATT, SNEGSKA (reference sequence).